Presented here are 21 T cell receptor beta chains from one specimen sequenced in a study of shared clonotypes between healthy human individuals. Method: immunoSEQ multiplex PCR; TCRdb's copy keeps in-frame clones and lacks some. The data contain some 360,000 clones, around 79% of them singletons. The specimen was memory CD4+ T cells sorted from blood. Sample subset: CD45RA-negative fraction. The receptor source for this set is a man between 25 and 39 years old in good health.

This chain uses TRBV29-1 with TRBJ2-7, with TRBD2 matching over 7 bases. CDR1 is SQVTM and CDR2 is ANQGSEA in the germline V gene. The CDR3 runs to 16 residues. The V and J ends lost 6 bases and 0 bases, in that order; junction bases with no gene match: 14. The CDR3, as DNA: TGCAGCGTGGCCCCGGGGGGTAGCGGAAGCTCCTACGAGCAGTACTTC. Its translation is CSVAPGGSGSSYEQYF.

As DNA, the CDR3 is TGTGCCAGCAGCTTTGGCGGTTCGAGCTCCTACAATGAGCAGTTCTTC. Its translation: CASSFGGSSSYNEQFF. The J gene is TRBJ2-1, the V gene TRBV11-3; D gene ambiguous. Germline CDR1 is SGHNT and CDR2 is YENEEA. The CDR3 is made up of 16 amino acids. Trimming removed 3 bases from V and 0 bases from J, with 12 bases in between. Together with reference TRBV11-3 and TRBJ2-1, the CDR3 gives the full variable domain: EAGVVQSPRYKIIEKKQPVAFWCNPISGHNTLYWYLQNLGQGPELLIRYENEEAVDDSQLPKDRFSAERLKGVDSTLKIQPAELGDSAVYLCASSFGGSSSYNEQFFGPGTRLTVL.

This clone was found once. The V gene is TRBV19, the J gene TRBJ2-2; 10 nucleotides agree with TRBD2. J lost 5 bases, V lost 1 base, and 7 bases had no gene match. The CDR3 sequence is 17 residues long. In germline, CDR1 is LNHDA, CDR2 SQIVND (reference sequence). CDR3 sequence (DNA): TGTGCCAGTAGTATAGTCCAGACTAGCGGGCCGACCGGGGAGCTGTTTTTT. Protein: CASSIVQTSGPTGELFF.

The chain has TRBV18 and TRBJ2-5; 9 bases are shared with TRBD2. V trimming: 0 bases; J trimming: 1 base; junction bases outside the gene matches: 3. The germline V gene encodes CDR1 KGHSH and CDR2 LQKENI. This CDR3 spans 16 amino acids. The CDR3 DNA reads TGTGCCAGCTCACCACCGATAGCGGGGGCCCAAGAGACCCAGTACTTC. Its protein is CASSPPIAGAQETQYF.

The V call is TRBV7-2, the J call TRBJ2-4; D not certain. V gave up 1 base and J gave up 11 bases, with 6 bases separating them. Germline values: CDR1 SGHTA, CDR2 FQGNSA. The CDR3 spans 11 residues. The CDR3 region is CASSLGDLQYF. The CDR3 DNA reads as TGTGCCAGCAGCTTAGGAGATCTTCAGTACTTC.

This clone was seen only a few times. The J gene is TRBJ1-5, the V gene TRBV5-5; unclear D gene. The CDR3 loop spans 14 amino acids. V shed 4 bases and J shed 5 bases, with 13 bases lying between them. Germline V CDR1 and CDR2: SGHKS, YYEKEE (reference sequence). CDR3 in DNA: TGTGCCAGCAGCCTTGGATTGTCCGATCAGCCCCAGCATTTT. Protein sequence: CASSLGLSDQPQHF.

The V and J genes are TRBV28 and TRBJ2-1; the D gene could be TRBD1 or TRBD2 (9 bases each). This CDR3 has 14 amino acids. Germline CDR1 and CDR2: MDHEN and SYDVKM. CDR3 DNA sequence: TGTGGGGACAGGGCCGCGCGGGAGGGCCGGGAGCAGTTCTTC. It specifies CGDRAAREGREQFF. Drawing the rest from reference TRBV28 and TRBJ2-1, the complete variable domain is DVKVTQSSRYLVKRTGEKVFLECVQDMDHENMFWYRQDPGLGLRLIYFSYDVKMKEKGDIPEGYSVSREKKERFSLILESASTNQTSMYLCGDRAAREGREQFFGPGTRLTVL.

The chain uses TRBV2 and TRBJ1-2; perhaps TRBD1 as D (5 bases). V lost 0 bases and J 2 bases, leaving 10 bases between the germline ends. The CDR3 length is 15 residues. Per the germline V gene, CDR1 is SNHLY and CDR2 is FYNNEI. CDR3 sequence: CASSEALAGNYGYTF. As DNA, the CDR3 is TGTGCCAGCAGTGAAGCGCTCGCAGGGAACTATGGCTACACCTTC.

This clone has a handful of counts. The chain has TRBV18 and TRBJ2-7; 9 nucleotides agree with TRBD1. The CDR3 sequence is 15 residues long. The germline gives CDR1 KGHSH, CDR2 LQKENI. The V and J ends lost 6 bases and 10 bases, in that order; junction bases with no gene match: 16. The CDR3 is CASSEGTGMDYPQYF. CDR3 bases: TGTGCCAGCTCGGAGGGGACAGGGATGGACTACCCCCAGTACTTC.

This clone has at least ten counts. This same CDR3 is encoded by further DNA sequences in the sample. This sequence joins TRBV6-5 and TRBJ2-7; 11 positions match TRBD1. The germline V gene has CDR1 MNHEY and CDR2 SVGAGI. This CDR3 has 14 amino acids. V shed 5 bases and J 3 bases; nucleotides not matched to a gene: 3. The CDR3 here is CASSTGTGGYEQYF. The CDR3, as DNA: TGTGCCAGCAGTACCGGGACAGGGGGCTACGAGCAGTACTTC.

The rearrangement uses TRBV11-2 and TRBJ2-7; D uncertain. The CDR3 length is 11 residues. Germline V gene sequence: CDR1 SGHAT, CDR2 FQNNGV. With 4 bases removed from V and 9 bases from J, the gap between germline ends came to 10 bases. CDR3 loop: CASSSYGWQYF. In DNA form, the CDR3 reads TGTGCCAGCAGCTCCTACGGTTGGCAGTACTTC. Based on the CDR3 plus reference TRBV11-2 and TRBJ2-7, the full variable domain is EAGVAQSPRYKIIEKRQSVAFWCNPISGHATLYWYQQILGQGPKLLIQFQNNGVVDDSQLPKDRFSAERLKGVDSTLKIQPAKLEDSAVYLCASSSYGWQYFGPGTRLTVT.

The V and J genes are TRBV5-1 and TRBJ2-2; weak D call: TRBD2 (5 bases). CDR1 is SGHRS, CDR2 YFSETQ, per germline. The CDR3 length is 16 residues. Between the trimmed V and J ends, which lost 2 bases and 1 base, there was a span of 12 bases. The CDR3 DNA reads TGCGCCAGCAGCTTAAAAAATGCGGGGAACACCGGGGAGCTGTTTTTT. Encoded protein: CASSLKNAGNTGELFF.

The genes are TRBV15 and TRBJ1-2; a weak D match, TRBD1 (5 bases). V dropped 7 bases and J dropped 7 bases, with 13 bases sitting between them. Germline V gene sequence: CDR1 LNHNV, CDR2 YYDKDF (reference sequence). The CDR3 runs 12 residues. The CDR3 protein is CATTRGAGGYTF. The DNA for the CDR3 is TGTGCCACCACGCGCGGGGCAGGTGGCTACACCTTC. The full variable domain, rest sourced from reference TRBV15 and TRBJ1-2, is DAMVIQNPRYQVTQFGKPVTLSCSQTLNHNVMYWYQQKSSQAPKLLFHYYDKDFNNEADTPDNFQSRRPNTSFCFLDIRSPGLGDTAMYLCATTRGAGGYTFGSGTRLTVV.

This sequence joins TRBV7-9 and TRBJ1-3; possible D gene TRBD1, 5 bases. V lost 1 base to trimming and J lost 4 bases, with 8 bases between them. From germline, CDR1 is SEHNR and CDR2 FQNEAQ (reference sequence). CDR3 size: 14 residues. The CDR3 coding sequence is TGTGCCAGCAGCTTAGAGGGGATCGGAAACACCATATATTTT. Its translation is CASSLEGIGNTIYF.

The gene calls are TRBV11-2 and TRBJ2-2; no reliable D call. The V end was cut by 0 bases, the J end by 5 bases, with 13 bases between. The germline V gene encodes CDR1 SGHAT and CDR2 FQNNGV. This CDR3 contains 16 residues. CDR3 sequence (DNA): TGTGCCAGCAGCTTAGATCGCACCCGGTGGACCGGGGAGCTGTTTTTT. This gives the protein CASSLDRTRWTGELFF.

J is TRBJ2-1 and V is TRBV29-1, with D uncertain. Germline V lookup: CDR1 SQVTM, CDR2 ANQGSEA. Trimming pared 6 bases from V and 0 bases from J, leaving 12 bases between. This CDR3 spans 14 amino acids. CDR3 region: CSVMGSSSYNEQFF. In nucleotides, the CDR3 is TGCAGCGTCATGGGGTCCAGCTCCTACAATGAGCAGTTCTTC.

The CDR3 nucleotides are TGCGCCAGCAGTCACGTGGGGGCGCAGGGTAATGAAAAACTGTTTTTT. Its translation is CASSHVGAQGNEKLFF. The chain has TRBV5-1 and TRBJ1-4, with a weak D call TRBD1 (6 bases). Germline V gene sequence: CDR1 SGHRS, CDR2 YFSETQ. Trimming stripped 5 bases from V and 4 bases from J, with 18 bases between. This CDR3 has 16 residues. Full variable domain (remainder filled in from reference TRBV5-1 and TRBJ1-4): KAGVTQTPRYLIKTRGQQVTLSCSPISGHRSVSWYQQTPGQGLQFLFEYFSETQRNKGNFPGRFSGRQFSNSRSEMNVSTLELGDSALYLCASSHVGAQGNEKLFFGSGTQLSVL.

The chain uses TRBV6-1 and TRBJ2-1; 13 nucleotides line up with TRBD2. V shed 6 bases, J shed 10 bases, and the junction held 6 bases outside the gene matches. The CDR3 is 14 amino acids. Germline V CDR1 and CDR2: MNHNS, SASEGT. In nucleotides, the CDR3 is TGTGCCAGCAGAACTAGCGGGAGGGCCGAAGAGCAGTTCTTC. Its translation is CASRTSGRAEEQFF.

Written as DNA, the CDR3 is TGTGCCAGCAGCCCGCCTAGAATTGAGCAGTTCTTC. This sequence encodes CASSPPRIEQFF. This chain links TRBV7-2 with TRBJ2-1; D gene ambiguous. The length of the CDR3 is 12 residues. The V and J ends lost 5 bases and 9 bases respectively, with 11 bases between them. Germline V CDR1 and CDR2: SGHTA, FQGNSA.

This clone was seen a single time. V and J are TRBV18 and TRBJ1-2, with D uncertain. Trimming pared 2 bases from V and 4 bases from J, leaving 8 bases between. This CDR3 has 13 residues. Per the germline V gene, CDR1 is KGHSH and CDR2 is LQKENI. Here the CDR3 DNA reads TGTGCCAGCTCACCAGACAACAGCTATGGCTACACCTTC. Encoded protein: CASSPDNSYGYTF.

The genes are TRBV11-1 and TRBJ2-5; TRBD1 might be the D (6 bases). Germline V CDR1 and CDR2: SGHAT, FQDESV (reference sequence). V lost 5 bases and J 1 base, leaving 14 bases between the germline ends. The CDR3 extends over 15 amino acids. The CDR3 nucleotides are TGTGCCAGCAGCCATTGGACAGAATTCCAAGAGACCCAGTACTTC. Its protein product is CASSHWTEFQETQYF.